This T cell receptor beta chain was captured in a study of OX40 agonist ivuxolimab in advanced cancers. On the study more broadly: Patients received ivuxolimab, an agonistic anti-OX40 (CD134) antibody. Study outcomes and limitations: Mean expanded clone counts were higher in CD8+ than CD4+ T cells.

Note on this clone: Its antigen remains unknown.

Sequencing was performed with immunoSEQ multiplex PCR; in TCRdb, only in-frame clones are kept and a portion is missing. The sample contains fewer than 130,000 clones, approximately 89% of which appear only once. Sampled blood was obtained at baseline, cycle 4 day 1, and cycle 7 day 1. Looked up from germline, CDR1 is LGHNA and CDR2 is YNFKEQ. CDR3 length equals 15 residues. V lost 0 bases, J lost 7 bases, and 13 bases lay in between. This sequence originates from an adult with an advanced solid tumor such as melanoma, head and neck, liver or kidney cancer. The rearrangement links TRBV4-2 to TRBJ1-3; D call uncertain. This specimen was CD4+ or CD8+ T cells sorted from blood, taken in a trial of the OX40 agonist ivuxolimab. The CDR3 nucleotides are TGTGCCAGCAGCCAAGATCGCGGAAGAAGTAACACCATATATTTT. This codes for CASSQDRGRSNTIYF.